This T cell receptor beta chain emerged from a study of cytomegalovirus exposure and HLA in healthy donors. Study-wide context: The early release's HLA-typed donors yielded approximately 82 million unique TCRs. Study-wide results and limits: The Asian-associated ancestry cluster reportedly had fewer N-insertions than the approximately 700-donor mean in a later analysis.

Primers: 60 Vbeta forward and 13 Jbeta reverse. Data came from immunoSEQ multiplex PCR; TCRdb stores just in-frame clones and leaves some out. The sample includes some 96,000 clones, approximately 80% seen only once; the top ten take 0.6% to 0.95%. With respect to this clone: Its cognate antigen is unknown.

Trimming left V 6 bases short and J 7 bases short, with 18 bases between. The CDR3 has 14 residues. In germline, CDR1 is SNHLY, CDR2 FYNNEI. Sequencing used PBMCs. This chain joins TRBV2 and TRBJ2-5; maybe TRBD2 (6 bases). The clonotype was recovered from a woman aged 55-69 years in good health and CMV-seronegative. The CDR3 spells CASSPWRDGGTQYF. The CDR3 coding sequence is TGTGCCAGCAGCCCCTGGCGGGACGGGGGGACCCAGTACTTC.